This TCR beta chain was observed in a study of cytomegalovirus exposure and HLA in healthy donors. Use of 60 Vbeta and 13 Jbeta primers characterized the PCR. Measured with immunoSEQ multiplex PCR; TCRdb has only the in-frame clones, and not every one. The sample carries approximately 120,000 clones, roughly four fifths recorded once. The CDR3 spans 21 residues. The V segment lost 4 bases and the J segment 0 bases; nucleotides outside the gene matches: 15. CDR1 MDHEN and CDR2 SYDVKM come from the germline V gene. This TCR was sampled from a woman in her 50s in good health and CMV-seropositive. V and J are TRBV28 and TRBJ2-5, with 15 positions matching TRBD2. Sample: PBMCs. The CDR3 spells CASSSRFGTSGGRKYQETQYF. In DNA form, the CDR3 reads TGTGCCAGCAGTTCTCGCTTCGGGACTAGCGGGGGGCGGAAGTACCAAGAGACCCAGTACTTC.